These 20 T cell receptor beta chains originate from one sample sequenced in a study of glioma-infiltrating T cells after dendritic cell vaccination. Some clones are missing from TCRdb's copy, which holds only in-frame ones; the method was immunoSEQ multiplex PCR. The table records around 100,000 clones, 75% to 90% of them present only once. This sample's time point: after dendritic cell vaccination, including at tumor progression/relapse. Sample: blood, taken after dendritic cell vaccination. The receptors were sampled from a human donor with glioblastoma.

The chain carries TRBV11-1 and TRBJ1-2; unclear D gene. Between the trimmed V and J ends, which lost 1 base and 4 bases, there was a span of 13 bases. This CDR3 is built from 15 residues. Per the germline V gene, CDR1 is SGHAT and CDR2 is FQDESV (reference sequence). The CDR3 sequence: CASSLGAGASYGYTF. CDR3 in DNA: TGTGCCAGCAGCTTAGGGGCTGGCGCAAGCTATGGCTACACCTTC.

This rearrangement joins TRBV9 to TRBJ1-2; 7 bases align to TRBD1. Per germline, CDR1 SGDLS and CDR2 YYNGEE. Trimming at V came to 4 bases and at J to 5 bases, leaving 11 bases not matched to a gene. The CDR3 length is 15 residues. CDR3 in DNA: TGTGCCAGCAGCCCTTCCGGGACAGTTGAGTATGGCTACACCTTC. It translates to CASSPSGTVEYGYTF.

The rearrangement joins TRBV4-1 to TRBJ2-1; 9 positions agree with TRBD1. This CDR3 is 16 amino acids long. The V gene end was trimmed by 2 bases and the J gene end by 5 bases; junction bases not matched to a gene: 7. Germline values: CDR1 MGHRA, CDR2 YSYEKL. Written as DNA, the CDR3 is TGCGCCAGCAGCCAATTTGACAGGGGGGCTGACAATGAGCAGTTCTTC. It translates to CASSQFDRGADNEQFF.

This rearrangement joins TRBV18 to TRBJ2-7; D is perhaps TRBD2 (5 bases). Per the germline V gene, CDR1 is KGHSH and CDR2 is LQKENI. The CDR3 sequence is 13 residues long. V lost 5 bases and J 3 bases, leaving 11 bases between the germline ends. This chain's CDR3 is CASSWGDDYEQYF. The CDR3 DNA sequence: TGTGCCAGCTCATGGGGAGATGACTACGAGCAGTACTTC. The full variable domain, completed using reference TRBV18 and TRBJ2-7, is NAGVMQNPRHLVRRRGQEARLRCSPMKGHSHVYWYRQLPEEGLKFMVYLQKENIIDESGMPKERFSAEFPKEGPSILRIQQVVRGDSAAYFCASSWGDDYEQYFGPGTRLTVT.

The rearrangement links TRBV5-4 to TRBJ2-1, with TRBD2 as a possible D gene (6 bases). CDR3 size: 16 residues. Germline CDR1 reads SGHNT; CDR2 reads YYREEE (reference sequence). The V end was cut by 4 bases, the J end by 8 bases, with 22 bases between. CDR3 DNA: TGTGCCAGCAGCCGCGGCCTGGGACTTCCTCAAGATGAGCAGTTCTTC. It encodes CASSRGLGLPQDEQFF. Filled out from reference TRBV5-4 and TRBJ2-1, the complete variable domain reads ETGVTQSPTHLIKTRGQQVTLRCSSQSGHNTVSWYQQALGQGPQFIFQYYREEENGRGNFPPRFSGLQFPNYSSELNVNALELDDSALYLCASSRGLGLPQDEQFFGPGTRLTVL.

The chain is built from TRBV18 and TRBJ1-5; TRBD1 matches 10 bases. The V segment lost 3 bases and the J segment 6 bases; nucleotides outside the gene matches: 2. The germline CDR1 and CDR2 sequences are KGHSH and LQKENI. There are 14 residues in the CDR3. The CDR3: CASSPTGGSQPQHF. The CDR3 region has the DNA TGTGCCAGCTCACCGACAGGGGGCAGTCAGCCCCAGCATTTT.

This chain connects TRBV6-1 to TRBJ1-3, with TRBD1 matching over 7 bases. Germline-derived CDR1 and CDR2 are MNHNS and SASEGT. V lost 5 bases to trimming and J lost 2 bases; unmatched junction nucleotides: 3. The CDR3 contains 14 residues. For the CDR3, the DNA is TGTGCCAGCAGTCAGGGGGTAACTGGAAACACCATATATTTT. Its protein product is CASSQGVTGNTIYF.

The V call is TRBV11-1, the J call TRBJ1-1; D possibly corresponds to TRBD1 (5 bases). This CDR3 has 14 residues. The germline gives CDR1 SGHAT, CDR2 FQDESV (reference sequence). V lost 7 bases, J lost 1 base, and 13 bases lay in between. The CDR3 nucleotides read TGTGCCAGCACCCTGACAGACGGGAACACTGAAGCTTTCTTT. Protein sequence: CASTLTDGNTEAFF.

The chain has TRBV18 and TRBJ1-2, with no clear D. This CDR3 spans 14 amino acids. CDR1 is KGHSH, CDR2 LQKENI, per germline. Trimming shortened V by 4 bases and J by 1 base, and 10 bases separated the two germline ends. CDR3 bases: TGTGCCAGCTCACGCCTTACAGATAACTATGGCTACACCTTC. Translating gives CASSRLTDNYGYTF.

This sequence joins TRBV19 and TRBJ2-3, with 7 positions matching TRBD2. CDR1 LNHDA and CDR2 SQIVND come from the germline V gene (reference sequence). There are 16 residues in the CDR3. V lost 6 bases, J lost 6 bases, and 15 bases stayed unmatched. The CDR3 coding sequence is TGTGCCAGTAGCCCCCCGCTGGCGGGGGAACTCGATACGCAGTATTTT. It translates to CASSPPLAGELDTQYF.

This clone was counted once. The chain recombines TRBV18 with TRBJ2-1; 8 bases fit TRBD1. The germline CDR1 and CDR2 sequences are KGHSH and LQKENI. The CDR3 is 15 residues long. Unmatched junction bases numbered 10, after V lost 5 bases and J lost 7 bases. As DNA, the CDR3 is TGTGCCAGCTCATCATCTCAGGGGGCGGTTAATGAGCAGTTCTTC. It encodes CASSSSQGAVNEQFF. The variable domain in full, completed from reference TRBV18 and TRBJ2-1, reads NAGVMQNPRHLVRRRGQEARLRCSPMKGHSHVYWYRQLPEEGLKFMVYLQKENIIDESGMPKERFSAEFPKEGPSILRIQQVVRGDSAAYFCASSSSQGAVNEQFFGPGTRLTVL.

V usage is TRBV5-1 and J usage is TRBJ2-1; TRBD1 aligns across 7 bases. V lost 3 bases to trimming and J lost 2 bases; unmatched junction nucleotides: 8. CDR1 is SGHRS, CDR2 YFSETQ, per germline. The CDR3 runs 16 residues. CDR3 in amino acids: CASSSGYQGAYNEQFF. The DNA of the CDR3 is TGCGCCAGCAGCTCCGGGTACCAGGGGGCCTACAATGAGCAGTTCTTC.

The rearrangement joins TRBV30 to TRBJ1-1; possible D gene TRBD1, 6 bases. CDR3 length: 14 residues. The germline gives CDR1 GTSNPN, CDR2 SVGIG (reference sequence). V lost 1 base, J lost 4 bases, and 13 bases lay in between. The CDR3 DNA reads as TGTGCCTGGAGTGAGGGCAGGGGAGCCACTGAAGCTTTCTTT. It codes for CAWSEGRGATEAFF.

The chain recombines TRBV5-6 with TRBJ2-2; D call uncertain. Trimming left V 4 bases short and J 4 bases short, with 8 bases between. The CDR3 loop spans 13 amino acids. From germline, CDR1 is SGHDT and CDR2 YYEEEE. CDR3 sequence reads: CASSLDPTGELFF. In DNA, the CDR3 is TGTGCCAGCAGCCTAGACCCCACCGGGGAGCTGTTTTTT.

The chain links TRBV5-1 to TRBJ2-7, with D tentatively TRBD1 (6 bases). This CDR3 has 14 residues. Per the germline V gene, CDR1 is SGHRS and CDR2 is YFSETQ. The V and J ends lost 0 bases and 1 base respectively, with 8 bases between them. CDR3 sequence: CASSLDRVSYEQYF. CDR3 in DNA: TGCGCCAGCAGCTTGGACAGGGTATCCTACGAGCAGTACTTC.

Written as DNA, the CDR3 is TGTGCCAGCAGTTTTGGTCCCGGACAGGTGGGGGGACAATCACCCCTCCACTTT. This encodes CASSFGPGQVGGQSPLHF. The J gene is TRBJ1-6, the V gene TRBV28; TRBD1 agrees at 7 bases. The junction had 18 bases not matched to a gene; V was cut back by 3 bases and J by 10 bases. The CDR3 is 18 amino acids. Looked up from germline, CDR1 is MDHEN and CDR2 is SYDVKM. Complete variable domain (other parts from reference TRBV28 and TRBJ1-6): DVKVTQSSRYLVKRTGEKVFLECVQDMDHENMFWYRQDPGLGLRLIYFSYDVKMKEKGDIPEGYSVSREKKERFSLILESASTNQTSMYLCASSFGPGQVGGQSPLHFGNGTRLTVT.

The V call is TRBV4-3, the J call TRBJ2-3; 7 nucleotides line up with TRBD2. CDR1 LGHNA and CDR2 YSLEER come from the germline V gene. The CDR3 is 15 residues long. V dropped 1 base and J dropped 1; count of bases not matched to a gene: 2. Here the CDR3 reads CASSQGSGGTDTQYF. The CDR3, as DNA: TGCGCCAGCAGCCAAGGAAGCGGGGGCACAGATACGCAGTATTTT.

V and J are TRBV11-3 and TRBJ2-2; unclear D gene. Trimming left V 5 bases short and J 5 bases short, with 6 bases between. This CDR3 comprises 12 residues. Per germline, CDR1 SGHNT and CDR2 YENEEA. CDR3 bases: TGTGCCAGCAGCCTTCGGACCGGGGAGCTGTTTTTT. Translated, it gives CASSLRTGELFF.

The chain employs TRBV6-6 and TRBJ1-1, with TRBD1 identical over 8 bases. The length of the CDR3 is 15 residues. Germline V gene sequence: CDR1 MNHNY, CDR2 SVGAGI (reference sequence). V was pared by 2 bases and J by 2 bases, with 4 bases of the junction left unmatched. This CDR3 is CASSYAGTGNTEAFF. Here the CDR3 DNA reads TGTGCCAGCAGTTACGCCGGGACAGGTAACACTGAAGCTTTCTTT.

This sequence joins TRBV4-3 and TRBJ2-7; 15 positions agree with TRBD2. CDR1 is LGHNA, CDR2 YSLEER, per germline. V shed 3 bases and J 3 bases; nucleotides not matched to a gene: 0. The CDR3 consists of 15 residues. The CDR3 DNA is TGCGCCAGCAGCCAGGGACTAGCGGGGGGCTACGAGCAGTACTTC. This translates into CASSQGLAGGYEQYF.